This T cell receptor beta chain was recovered during a study of blood T cell repertoires in COVID-19. The ends lost 3 bases at V and 2 bases at J; junction bases unmatched: 4. Germline loops: CDR1 LNHDA, CDR2 SQIVND (reference sequence). The CDR3 spans 14 residues. The assay was immunoSEQ multiplex PCR, and TCRdb's table has in-frame clones only and misses some. In the table there are a few hundred thousand clones, about nine tenths of which are singletons. The receptor's source is a middle-aged man with acute or convalescent COVID-19. Specimen: peripheral blood. The J gene is TRBJ2-7, the V gene TRBV19, with 7 bases aligning to TRBD1. The CDR3 loop is CASSIRGQPYEQYF. DNA of the CDR3: TGTGCCAGTAGTATTAGGGGACAGCCCTACGAGCAGTACTTC.